What follows are 8 T cell receptor beta chains derived from one specimen sequenced in a study of T cell responses to AZD1222 COVID-19 vaccine. Method: immunoSEQ multiplex PCR; TCRdb's copy keeps in-frame clones and lacks some. The table shows about 26,000 clones, with 88% occurring only once. This specimen consisted of peripheral blood, obtained 28 days after the second AZD1222 dose. The source of these receptors is an adult who received the AZD1222 COVID-19 vaccine.

The V call is TRBV2, the J call TRBJ1-2; D remains unclear. The germline V and J ends were trimmed by 6 bases and 2 bases, with 10 bases remaining between them. The CDR3 is 13 amino acids. CDR1 SNHLY and CDR2 FYNNEI come from the germline V gene. The CDR3 sequence is CASRIQQNYGYTF. CDR3 nucleotides: TGTGCCAGCAGAATACAGCAAAACTATGGCTACACCTTC.

V is TRBV18 and J is TRBJ1-4; maybe TRBD1 (5 bases). The CDR3 consists of 15 residues. Trimming stripped 2 bases from V and 4 bases from J, with 11 bases between. Germline V gene sequence: CDR1 KGHSH, CDR2 LQKENI. The CDR3 region is CASSPRGSGNEKLFF. DNA of the CDR3: TGTGCCAGCTCACCAAGGGGATCTGGTAATGAAAAACTGTTTTTT.

This chain joins TRBV5-4 and TRBJ2-3, with TRBD2 matching over 13 bases. Germline CDR1 reads SGHNT; CDR2 reads YYREEE (reference sequence). The CDR3 consists of 15 residues. The J segment lost 6 bases and the V segment lost 6 bases, leaving 7 bases of the junction unmatched. The CDR3 nucleotides are TGTGCCAGCACGACTAGCGGGGGGCCTCGGGATACGCAGTATTTT. Its protein product is CASTTSGGPRDTQYF.

This rearrangement joins TRBV12-3 or TRBV12-4 to TRBJ1-6; D gene unclear. This CDR3 has 13 amino acids. V was clipped by 5 bases and J by 10 bases, with 12 bases between them. DNA for the CDR3: TGTGCCAGCAGTCCAGTCTGGGCCTCACCCCTCCACTTT. Residues: CASSPVWASPLHF.

The chain combines TRBV6-5 with TRBJ1-4; D is unclear. The CDR3 has 13 residues. CDR1 and CDR2 (germline): MNHEY, SVGAGI. Trimming took off 6 bases at V and 3 bases at J, with 8 bases between the two ends. CDR3 sequence: CASSGSPNEKLFF. Written as DNA, the CDR3 is TGTGCCAGCAGCGGGAGCCCTAATGAAAAACTGTTTTTT.

The chain has TRBV29-1 and TRBJ2-7, with 7 bases fitting TRBD1. The CDR3 is 12 amino acids. The trim removed 7 bases at V and 0 bases at J, leaving 3 bases unmatched. The germline CDR1 and CDR2 sequences are SQVTM and ANQGSEA. The CDR3 sequence: CSAGQASYEQYF. As DNA, the CDR3 is TGCAGCGCAGGACAGGCCTCCTACGAGCAGTACTTC.

This sequence joins TRBV7-6 and TRBJ1-1, with no clear D. Per the germline V gene, CDR1 is SGHVS and CDR2 is FNYEAQ. Trimming stripped 5 bases from V and 5 bases from J, with 9 bases between. This CDR3 is built from 12 residues. Written as DNA, the CDR3 is TGTGCCAGCAGCCCCAGCGGGACTGAAGCTTTCTTT. This encodes CASSPSGTEAFF.

CDR3 DNA sequence: TGTGCCAGCAGCTTAGCGACAAGCGGGGTGAATGAGCAGTTCTTC. Protein product: CASSLATSGVNEQFF. The chain has TRBV7-2 and TRBJ2-1; 7 nucleotides align to TRBD2. V lost 0 bases and J lost 7; bases outside the gene matches: 6. CDR1 and CDR2 (germline): SGHTA, FQGNSA. The CDR3 spans 15 residues.